This record concerns one TCR beta chain sequence. Clones were read by immunoSEQ multiplex PCR, and TCRdb kept only the in-frame ones, dropping some. Here the sample spans 20,000 to 25,000 clones, around 87% being singletons. These data come from a study of OX40 agonist ivuxolimab in advanced cancers. The CDR3 extends over 16 amino acids. V lost 2 bases, J lost 7 bases, and 7 bases stayed unmatched. Germline lookup yields CDR1 SGHDT and CDR2 YYEEEE. The material was CD4+ or CD8+ T cells sorted from blood, obtained in a trial of the OX40 agonist ivuxolimab. J is TRBJ2-2 and V is TRBV5-6, with 11 bases that match TRBD2. The source of this sequence is an adult with an advanced solid tumor such as melanoma, head and neck, liver or kidney cancer. The CDR3 coding sequence is TGTGCCAGCAGCTTCCTAGCGGGGGGCCAAAACGGGGAGCTGTTTTTT. Its translation: CASSFLAGGQNGELFF. Together with reference TRBV5-6 and TRBJ2-2, the CDR3 gives the full variable domain: DAGVTQSPTHLIKTRGQQVTLRCSPKSGHDTVSWYQQALGQGPQFIFQYYEEEERQRGNFPDRFSGHQFPNYSSELNVNALLLGDSALYLCASSFLAGGQNGELFFGEGSRLTVL.